The sequence of this TCR beta chain was determined in a study of CD8+ T cells in alopecia areata. Sample treatment: oral pan-JAK inhibitor, 5-10 mg twice daily. Obtained from alopecia areata patients were lesional scalp punch biopsies along with peripheral blood. This clone has a handful of counts. The antigen is not known. Germline CDR1 LNHDA, CDR2 SQIVND (reference sequence). The CDR3 consists of 14 residues. The ends lost 9 bases at V and 5 bases at J; junction bases unmatched: 9. Overall study results and limits: Administration of tofacitinib significantly diminished scalp clonality and expanded CD8+ clones within the top 100.

Reverse transcription of extracted RNA yielded cDNA, which provided the sequencing template. TCRdb's copy holds only in-frame clones and misses some; the assay was immunoSEQ multiplex PCR. The data show about 160,000 clones, under 70% seen once. This clonotype was sampled from a human donor with alopecia areata. Sequenced material: CD4+ T cells sorted from blood, taken at week 4, from a patient treated with tofacitinib. The chain joins TRBV19 to TRBJ2-1; TRBD2 matches at 8 bases. CDR3 coding DNA: TGTGCCAGCGCCGGGAGGGGCCGGGACAATGAGCAGTTCTTC. Residues: CASAGRGRDNEQFF.